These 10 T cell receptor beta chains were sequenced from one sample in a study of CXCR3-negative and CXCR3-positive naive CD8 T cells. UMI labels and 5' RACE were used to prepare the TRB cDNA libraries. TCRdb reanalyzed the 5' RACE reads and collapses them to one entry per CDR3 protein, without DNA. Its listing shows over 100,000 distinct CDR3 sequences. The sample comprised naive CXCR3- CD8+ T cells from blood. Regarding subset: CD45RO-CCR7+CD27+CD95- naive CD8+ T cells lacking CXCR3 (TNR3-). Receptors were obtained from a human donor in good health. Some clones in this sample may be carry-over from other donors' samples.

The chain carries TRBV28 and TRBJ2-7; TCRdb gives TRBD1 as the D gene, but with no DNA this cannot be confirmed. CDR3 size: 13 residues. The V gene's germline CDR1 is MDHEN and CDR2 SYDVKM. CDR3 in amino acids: CASMDPGLHEQYF.

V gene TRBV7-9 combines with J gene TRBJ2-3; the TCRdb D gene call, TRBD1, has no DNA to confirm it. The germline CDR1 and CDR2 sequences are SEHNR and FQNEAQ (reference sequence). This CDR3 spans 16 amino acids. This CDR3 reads CASSQPWGWEPDTQYF.

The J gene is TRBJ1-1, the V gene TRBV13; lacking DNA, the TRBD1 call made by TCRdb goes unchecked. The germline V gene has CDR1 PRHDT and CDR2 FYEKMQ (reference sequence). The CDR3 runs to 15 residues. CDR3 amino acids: CASRSRGGPGTEAFF. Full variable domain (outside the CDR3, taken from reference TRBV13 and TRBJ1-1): AAGVIQSPRHLIKEKRETATLKCYPIPRHDTVYWYQQGPGQDPQFLISFYEKMQSDKGSIPDRFSAQQFSDYHSELNMSSLELGDSALYFCASRSRGGPGTEAFFGQGTRLTVV.

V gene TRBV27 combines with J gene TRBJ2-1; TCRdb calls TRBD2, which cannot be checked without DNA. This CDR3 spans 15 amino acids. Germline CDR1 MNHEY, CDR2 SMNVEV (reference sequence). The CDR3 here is CASSWGLAAGNEQFF.

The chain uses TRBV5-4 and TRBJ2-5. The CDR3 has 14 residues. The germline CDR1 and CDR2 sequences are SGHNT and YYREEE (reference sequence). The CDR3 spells CASSVDILGETQYF.

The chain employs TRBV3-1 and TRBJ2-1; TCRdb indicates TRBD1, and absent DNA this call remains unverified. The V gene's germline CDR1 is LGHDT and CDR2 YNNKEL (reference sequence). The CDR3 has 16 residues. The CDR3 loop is CASSQHGTGIYNEQFF.

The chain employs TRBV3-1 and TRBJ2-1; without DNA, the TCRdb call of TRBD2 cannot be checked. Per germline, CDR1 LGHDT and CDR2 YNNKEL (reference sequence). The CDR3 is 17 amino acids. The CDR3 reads CASSPRLAGVRYNEQFF.

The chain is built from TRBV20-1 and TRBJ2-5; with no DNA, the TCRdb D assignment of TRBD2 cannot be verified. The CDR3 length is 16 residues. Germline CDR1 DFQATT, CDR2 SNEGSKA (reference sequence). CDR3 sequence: CSARVNSGGPPETQYF.

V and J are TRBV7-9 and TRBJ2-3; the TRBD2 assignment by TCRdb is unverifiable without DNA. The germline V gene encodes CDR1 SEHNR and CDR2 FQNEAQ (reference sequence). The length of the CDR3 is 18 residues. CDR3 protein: CASSPTQTSGMSTDTQYF.

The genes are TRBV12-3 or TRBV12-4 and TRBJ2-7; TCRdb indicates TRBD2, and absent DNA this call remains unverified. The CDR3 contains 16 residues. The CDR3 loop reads CASSLWPSGEQGEQYF.